This TCR beta chain was retrieved from a study of immune heterogeneity within non-small cell lung tumors. Amplification of the TCR beta CDR3 was achieved through multiplex PCR with 32 V and 13 J primers. TCRdb passed the multiplex PCR reads through MiXCR, listing each CDR3 protein once. The data contain over 9,500 distinct CDR3 sequences, about 22% of them singletons. By share, this clonotype counts as medium-sized. The CDR3 is 12 amino acids. Deletions cut 6 bases from V and 4 bases from J, with 10 bases between. Germline CDR1 reads DFQATT; CDR2 reads SNEGSKA (reference sequence). Genomic DNA extracted from bulk tumor tissue served as template. A total of around 660 ng was used per sample. Several widely spaced biopsies per primary tumor were taken during surgery. Patients underwent curative surgery for non-small cell lung cancer (untreated and newly diagnosed).

This TCR was recovered from a man in his sixties with non-small cell lung cancer. This chain joins TRBV20-1 and TRBJ1-5, with D possibly matching TRBD1 (5 bases). The sequenced sample consisted of lung tumor tissue. The DNA for the CDR3 is TGCAGTGCCGTCGGGGGGAATCAGCCCCAGCATTTT. Amino acids: CSAVGGNQPQHF.